Below, 11 T cell receptor beta chains from the same sample are listed, as sequenced in a study of blood T cell repertoires in COVID-19. Only in-frame clones appear in the TCRdb table, and some are missing; sequencing was by immunoSEQ multiplex PCR. The repertoire holds some 310,000 clones, over 85% seen once, with around 9% in the top ten. The source material was PBMCs or T cells enriched from blood (not recorded which). Receptors originate from a woman aged 30 to 39 who had recovered from COVID-19.

This chain connects TRBV15 to TRBJ2-2; D is uncertain. The CDR3 is 13 amino acids. Germline V gene data show CDR1 as LNHNV and CDR2 as YYDKDF (reference sequence). The V and J ends lost 0 bases and 5 bases respectively, with 4 bases between them. CDR3 region: CATSRDLTGELFF. DNA of the CDR3: TGTGCCACCAGCAGAGATTTAACCGGGGAGCTGTTTTTT.

This clone was recorded once. Other DNA sequences in this specimen translate into the identical CDR3. The rearrangement links TRBV29-1 to TRBJ1-6, with 8 bases fitting TRBD1. Trimming took 6 bases from V and 4 from J; bases not matched to a gene: 5. The CDR3 has 14 residues. Germline V lookup: CDR1 SQVTM, CDR2 ANQGSEA. DNA of the CDR3: TGCAGCGTCCGGACAGGGAATTATAATTCACCCCTCCACTTT. Translation gives CSVRTGNYNSPLHF. The full variable domain, rest sourced from reference TRBV29-1 and TRBJ1-6, is SAVISQKPSRDICQRGTSLTIQCQVDSQVTMMFWYRQQPGQSLTLIATANQGSEATYESGFVIDKFPISRPNLTFSTLTVSNMSPEDSSIYLCSVRTGNYNSPLHFGNGTRLTVT.

This chain joins TRBV12-3 or TRBV12-4 and TRBJ1-1, with 11 bases that match TRBD1. The CDR3 contains 13 residues. With 5 bases clipped from V and 4 bases from J, the junction kept 0 bases outside the gene matches. The CDR3 protein is CASSGTGGTEAFF. The CDR3 DNA is TGTGCCAGCAGTGGGACAGGGGGCACTGAAGCTTTCTTT.

The V and J genes are TRBV29-1 and TRBJ1-2, with 10 bases lining up with TRBD1. This CDR3 is 13 amino acids long. After removal of 4 bases from V and 7 bases from J, the junction contained 6 bases not matched to a gene. The germline V gene encodes CDR1 SQVTM and CDR2 ANQGSEA. CDR3 loop: CSVGDRGMVGYTF. The CDR3, as DNA: TGCAGCGTTGGGGACAGGGGCATGGTTGGCTACACCTTC.

This clone was detected only once. The chain is built from TRBV29-1 and TRBJ2-7, with 8 bases identical to TRBD2. The CDR3 has 13 amino acids. Germline V CDR1 and CDR2: SQVTM, ANQGSEA. The V and J ends lost 6 bases and 6 bases, in that order; junction bases with no gene match: 10. The DNA for the CDR3 is TGCAGCGTCCGAGCGGGAGATTATTCCGAGCAGTACTTC. Translation gives CSVRAGDYSEQYF.

CDR3 in amino acids: CSAEQGEGGYTF. The CDR3 bases are TGCAGCGCGGAACAGGGGGAGGGTGGCTACACCTTC. The V call is TRBV29-1, the J call TRBJ1-2; 8 bases line up with TRBD1. Per germline, CDR1 SQVTM and CDR2 ANQGSEA. With 7 bases clipped from V and 7 bases from J, the junction kept 8 bases outside the gene matches. The CDR3 runs to 12 residues.

The chain links TRBV5-1 to TRBJ1-1; perhaps TRBD1 as D (6 bases). The CDR3 extends over 15 amino acids. The V and J ends lost 4 bases and 3 bases respectively, with 16 bases between them. Germline assignment: CDR1 SGHRS and CDR2 YFSETQ. CDR3 region: CASSKDRPTDTEAFF. CDR3 coding DNA: TGCGCCAGCAGCAAGGACAGACCTACAGACACTGAAGCTTTCTTT.

The rearrangement joins TRBV7-3 to TRBJ2-1; D is unclear. V was trimmed by 3 bases and J by 0 bases, leaving 9 bases between them. The CDR3 covers 15 residues. Looked up from germline, CDR1 is SGHTA and CDR2 is FQGTGA. CDR3 nucleotides: TGTGCCAGCAGCTTTGATTCTAGCTCCTACAATGAGCAGTTCTTC. This gives the protein CASSFDSSSYNEQFF.

Only a few counts were recorded for this clone. The V call is TRBV29-1, the J call TRBJ1-2, with TRBD1 as a possible D gene (6 bases). From germline, CDR1 is SQVTM and CDR2 ANQGSEA. The germline V and J ends were trimmed by 3 bases and 8 bases, with 13 bases remaining between them. The CDR3 sequence is 12 residues long. CDR3 sequence: CSVDGRGYGYTF. In DNA form, the CDR3 reads TGCAGCGTTGATGGCAGGGGATACGGCTACACCTTC.

CDR3 region: CASSEQLAGTNEQFF. CDR3 nucleotides: TGTGCCAGCAGTGAACAACTAGCGGGGACCAATGAGCAGTTCTTC. J is TRBJ2-1 and V is TRBV2; 10 nucleotides match TRBD2. This CDR3 region has 15 residues. Germline V gene lookup returns CDR1 SNHLY and CDR2 FYNNEI. V lost 2 bases and J lost 6; bases outside the gene matches: 4.

The CDR3, as DNA: TGTGCCAGCAGTTCTCCCAAGGACAGGTACTACGAGCAGTACTTC. This codes for CASSSPKDRYYEQYF. The gene calls are TRBV6-6 and TRBJ2-7; 7 bases map to TRBD1. The CDR3 sequence is 15 residues long. V dropped 4 bases and J dropped 3; count of bases not matched to a gene: 9. Germline V lookup: CDR1 MNHNY, CDR2 SVGAGI (reference sequence).